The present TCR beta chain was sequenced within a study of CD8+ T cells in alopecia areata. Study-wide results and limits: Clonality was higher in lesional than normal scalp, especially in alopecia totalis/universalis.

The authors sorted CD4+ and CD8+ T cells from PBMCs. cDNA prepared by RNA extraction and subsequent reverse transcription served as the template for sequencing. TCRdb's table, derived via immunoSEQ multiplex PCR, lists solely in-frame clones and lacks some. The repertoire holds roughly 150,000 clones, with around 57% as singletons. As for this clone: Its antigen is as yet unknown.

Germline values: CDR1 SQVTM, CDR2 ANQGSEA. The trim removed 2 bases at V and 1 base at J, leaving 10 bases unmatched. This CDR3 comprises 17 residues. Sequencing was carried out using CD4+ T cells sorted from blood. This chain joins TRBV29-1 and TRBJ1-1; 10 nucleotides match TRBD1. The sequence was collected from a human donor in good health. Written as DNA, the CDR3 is TGCAGCGTTGAATTGGGACAGGGGATCGAGCGGAACACTGAAGCTTTCTTT. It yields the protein CSVELGQGIERNTEAFF. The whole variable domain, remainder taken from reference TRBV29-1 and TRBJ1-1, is SAVISQKPSRDICQRGTSLTIQCQVDSQVTMMFWYRQQPGQSLTLIATANQGSEATYESGFVIDKFPISRPNLTFSTLTVSNMSPEDSSIYLCSVELGQGIERNTEAFFGQGTRLTVV.